Listed here are 8 T cell receptor beta chains from one sample, sequenced in a study of neurological immune-mediated disorders. MiXCR, run by TCRdb on the 5' RACE reads, gives a single entry per CDR3 protein. In the table there are 50,000 to 70,000 distinct CDR3 sequences, 12% of which are singletons. The sample comprised PBMCs. These receptors were obtained from a woman aged 55-69 years with HTLV-1-associated myelopathy (HAM/TSP).

In the case of this clonotype: The conserved phenylalanine or tryptophan is not found at the CDR3 terminus, so this likely reflects a read error. It is unclear where the CDR3 begins or ends on the DNA, so no DNA is shown, and the CDR3 is as TCRdb lists it. This chain joins TRBV5-1 and TRBJ2-5; whether TRBD2, the table's D call, matches the DNA was not checked. Germline CDR1 reads SGHRS; CDR2 reads YFSETQ. 9 amino acids form the CDR3, both terminal residues included. CDR3 residues: CASSLGLAG.

This clonotype was detected ten times or more. The chain recombines TRBV10-3 with TRBJ2-1, with 12 bases identical to TRBD2. Looked up from germline, CDR1 is ENHRY and CDR2 is SYGVKD. The CDR3 covers 18 residues. Trimming removed 4 bases from V and 0 bases from J; junction bases left unmatched: 7. The chain's CDR3 is CAISARTGLAGSYNEQFF. The CDR3 bases are TGTGCCATCAGTGCTCGAACGGGACTAGCGGGCTCCTACAATGAGCAGTTCTTC.

The table lists this clonotype with many counts. The rearrangement uses TRBV20-1 and TRBJ1-6; 8 bases are shared with TRBD1. The CDR3 consists of 13 residues. The J segment lost 6 bases and the V segment lost 3 bases, leaving 1 base of the junction unmatched. Per germline, CDR1 DFQATT and CDR2 SNEGSKA (reference sequence). The CDR3 DNA reads TGCAGTGCTAGTACAGGGGGTAATTCACCCCTCCACTTT. Its protein is CSASTGGNSPLHF.

Turning to this clonotype: This is likely a read error, given that the CDR3 carries no conserved phenylalanine or tryptophan at its end. The gene calls are TRBV5-1 and TRBJ2-7; 10 bases agree with TRBD1. The germline CDR1 and CDR2 sequences are SGHRS and YFSETQ. V gave up 5 bases and J gave up 7 bases; unmatched junction bases: 9. The CDR3 loop spans 14 amino acids. CDR3: CASREGTGAWEQYL. In DNA form, the CDR3 reads TGCGCCAGCAGGGAGGGGACAGGGGCGTGGGAGCAGTACTTA.

The sample holds many counts of this clonotype. Here the CDR3 reads CASSSRGQGARGNTIYF. In DNA form, the CDR3 reads TGTGCCAGCAGTTCCCGGGGACAGGGGGCTCGTGGAAACACCATATATTTT. V is TRBV12-3 or TRBV12-4 and J is TRBJ1-3, with TRBD1 identical over 12 bases. J gave up 3 bases and V 4 bases, and 7 bases lay outside the gene matches. The CDR3 covers 17 residues.

This clonotype was found many times. The chain joins TRBV7-9 to TRBJ1-1; 8 nucleotides agree with TRBD1. This CDR3 region has 11 residues. Germline V lookup: CDR1 SEHNR, CDR2 FQNEAQ (reference sequence). V was pared by 3 bases and J by 11 bases, with 2 bases of the junction left unmatched. The CDR3 nucleotides are TGTGCCAGCAGCTTTGACAGGGGTGCTTTCTTT. As protein: CASSFDRGAFF.

This clonotype was seen at least ten times. The V gene is TRBV12-3 or TRBV12-4, the J gene TRBJ1-4; D gene uncertain. V was shortened by 5 bases and J by 0 bases, with 13 bases between the two germline ends. This CDR3 comprises 16 residues. CDR3 in amino acids: CASSPRAQPTNEKLFF. CDR3 nucleotides: TGTGCCAGCAGTCCCCGGGCACAGCCAACTAATGAAAAACTGTTTTTT.

This clonotype came up many times. J is TRBJ2-5 and V is TRBV4-1; TRBD2 matches at 13 bases. Losses at the gene ends were 6 bases for V and 3 bases for J; bases not matched to a gene: 10. Per the germline V gene, CDR1 is MGHRA and CDR2 is YSYEKL. The CDR3 extends over 17 amino acids. CDR3 in amino acids: CASSPWTSGSSEETQYF. CDR3 DNA sequence: TGCGCCAGCAGTCCCTGGACTAGCGGGAGTTCGGAAGAGACCCAGTACTTC.